This TCR beta chain was found in a study of cytomegalovirus exposure and HLA in healthy donors. Study observations and caveats: TCR beta sequences reportedly predicted most subjects' HLA-A and HLA-B alleles accurately.

This CDR3 region has 20 residues. Germline CDR1 MDHEN, CDR2 SYDVKM. Trimming pared 4 bases from V and 3 bases from J, leaving 28 bases between. Points on this clone: The target antigen is unknown.

The PCR ran on 60 Vbeta and 13 Jbeta primers. Sequencing was performed with immunoSEQ multiplex PCR; in TCRdb, only in-frame clones are kept and a portion is missing. The repertoire table contains 70,000 to 90,000 clones. The sequence was obtained from a man younger than 35 in good health and CMV-seropositive. The material sequenced was PBMCs. The V gene is TRBV28, the J gene TRBJ2-4; D might be TRBD2 (9 bases). CDR3 nucleotide sequence: TGTGCCAGCAGTTCACCGCTAGCGGGGACAGGAAGATTGGGCAAAAACATTCAGTACTTC. It codes for CASSSPLAGTGRLGKNIQYF.